Below are 4 T cell receptor beta chains sequenced from a single sample in a study of control samples from healthy donors and cancer patients. Profiled with immunoSEQ multiplex PCR; TCRdb holds only in-frame clones, not every one. The repertoire has 48,000 or so clones, over 90% of them found once; the top ten carry about a quarter. Sequencing used PBMCs. These receptors were obtained from a woman between 50 and 59 years old with head and neck cancer.

The chain uses TRBV4-1 and TRBJ2-7; no clear D gene. Germline V gene lookup returns CDR1 MGHRA and CDR2 YSYEKL. V was cut by 4 bases and J by 1 base, with 11 bases left in between. The CDR3 runs 14 residues. CDR3 amino acids: CASSLTEASYEQYF. In nucleotides, the CDR3 is TGCGCCAGCAGCCTCACAGAGGCTTCCTACGAGCAGTACTTC.

This chain links TRBV12-3 or TRBV12-4 with TRBJ2-7; perhaps TRBD2 as D (5 bases). Trimming took 6 bases from V and 0 from J, leaving 6 bases between them. The CDR3 extends over 12 amino acids. DNA for the CDR3: TGTGCCAGCAGGGAGGACTCCTACGAGCAGTACTTC. This gives the protein CASREDSYEQYF.

The chain links TRBV4-1 to TRBJ2-7, with 13 bases that match TRBD2. The CDR3 has 16 amino acids. Per the germline V gene, CDR1 is MGHRA and CDR2 is YSYEKL. J lost 3 bases, V lost 0 bases, and 2 bases had no gene match. The CDR3 loop reads CASSQELAGGLYEQYF. The CDR3 nucleotides are TGCGCCAGCAGCCAAGAACTAGCGGGGGGGCTCTACGAGCAGTACTTC.

V and J are TRBV10-2 and TRBJ1-1, with no clear D. The germline V gene encodes CDR1 WSHSY and CDR2 SAAADI. The CDR3 contains 11 residues. Trimming removed 6 bases from V and 2 bases from J, with 4 bases in between. Here the CDR3 DNA reads TGCGCCAGCAGAGATAACACTGAAGCTTTCTTT. Translated, it gives CASRDNTEAFF.